Listed below are T cell receptor beta chains from one sample, sequenced in a study of blood T cell repertoires in COVID-19. Sequencing was performed with immunoSEQ multiplex PCR; in TCRdb, only in-frame clones are kept and a portion is missing. The table records under 300,000 clones, roughly 90% of them present only once. Sequencing used peripheral blood. The receptors shown here come from a man in his fifties with acute or convalescent COVID-19. CDR3s include the opening cysteine and the closing phenylalanine or tryptophan. The D gene is left open where the match is weak. Clone size, where shown, is once, few, many, or a class for clones that have expanded.

14	few	TRBV7-2	TRBJ2-7	NA	TGTGCCAGCACCTTTCGGCAGGGTGGCTACGAGCAGTACTTC	CASTFRQGGYEQYF
16	NA	TRBV6-5	TRBJ2-6	NA	TGTGCCAGCAGTTACTCTCAGGGAACTGGGGCCAACGTCCTGACTTTC	CASSYSQGTGANVLTF
18	once	TRBV10-2	TRBJ2-5	TRBD2	TGCGCCAGCAGTGAGGGACTAGCGGGGGGGCGAAGGGGTGAGACCCAGTACTTC	CASSEGLAGGRRGETQYF
15	NA	TRBV6-6	TRBJ1-6	NA	TGTGCCAGCAGTTACTCGATCGAACTCAATTCACCCCTCCACTTT	CASSYSIELNSPLHF
13	NA	TRBV27	TRBJ2-5	NA	TGTGCCAGCAGTTTCCGGTCCCAAGAGACCCAGTACTTC	CASSFRSQETQYF
17	once	TRBV19	TRBJ2-3	TRBD2	TGTGCCAGTAGTCGACTAGCGGGGAGGAAGGGCACAGATACGCAGTATTTT	CASSRLAGRKGTDTQYF
15	NA	TRBV10-2	TRBJ1-1	TRBD1	TGCGCCACCTTGGACAGGGGAGGTGTTGGTACTGAAGCTTTCTTT	CATLDRGGVGTEAFF
14	NA	TRBV10-3	TRBJ2-5	TRBD2	TGTGCCATCACGGCTAGCGGGGGGGGAGAGACCCAGTACTTC	CAITASGGGETQYF
12	NA	TRBV6-5	TRBJ2-7	NA	TGTGCCAGCAGACAGGGTACCTACGAGCAGTACTTC	CASRQGTYEQYF
12	NA	TRBV10-2	TRBJ1-2	NA	TGCGCCAGCAGTGGCGGGACGGATGGCTACACCTTC	CASSGGTDGYTF
17	NA	TRBV9	TRBJ2-5	TRBD1	TGTGCCAGCAGCGAGGGGGGACAGGGAGGGGTCGGAGAGACCCAGTACTTC	CASSEGGQGGVGETQYF
14	many	TRBV25-1	TRBJ2-2	NA	TGTGCCAGCAGTGACTACAGTGACACCGGGGAGCTGTTTTTT	CASSDYSDTGELFF
14	once	TRBV5-3	TRBJ1-3	NA	TGTGCCAGAAGCCCCAGGGCAGCCGGAAACACCATATATTTT	CARSPRAAGNTIYF
12	NA	TRBV20-1	TRBJ1-2	NA	TGCAGCGCTAGTTCGGGGAGCTATGGCTACACCTTC	CSASSGSYGYTF
16	NA	TRBV18	TRBJ2-5	TRBD2	TGTGCCAGCTCTCCTTACGGGGGGGCCCCCCAAGAGACCCAGTACTTC	CASSPYGGAPQETQYF
12	NA	TRBV10-3	TRBJ2-3	TRBD1	TGTGCCATCCGGGACAGGGATCAAGCGCAGTATTTT	CAIRDRDQAQYF
14	NA	TRBV6-5	TRBJ1-1	TRBD1	TGTGCCAGCAGTCTGCCCGGGACAGGGAGGCCGGCTTTCTTT	CASSLPGTGRPAFF
13	NA	TRBV7-2	TRBJ1-6	NA	TGTGCCAGCAGCTCGTCGGTTGTTTCACCCCTCCACTTT	CASSSSVVSPLHF
11	NA	TRBV10-3	TRBJ2-5	NA	TGTGCCACCCTCGGAGGGGAGACCCAGTACTTC	CATLGGETQYF
15	NA	TRBV4-1	TRBJ2-1	TRBD1	TGCGCCAGCAGCCAACCGGGACAGGGGGAGCATGAGCAGTTCTTC	CASSQPGQGEHEQFF
13	NA	TRBV12-3/TRBV12-4	TRBJ1-6	NA	TGTGCCAGCAGGGGCCACCATAATTCACCCCTCCACTTT	CASRGHHNSPLHF
15	NA	TRBV6-6	TRBJ2-3	TRBD2	TGTGCCAGCAGCCCGGGACCGTGGGGGGGAGATACGCAGTATTTT	CASSPGPWGGDTQYF
13	NA	TRBV5-6	TRBJ1-2	NA	TGTGCCAGCAGTCGGGACACCGACTATGGCTACACCTTC	CASSRDTDYGYTF
14	NA	TRBV7-3	TRBJ1-1	TRBD1	TGTGCCAGCAGAGCCGCAGGGGGAAAAACTGAAGCTTTCTTT	CASRAAGGKTEAFF
14	NA	TRBV11-1	TRBJ1-2	TRBD1	TGTGCCAGCAGCTTAAGGACAGGGCCTTATGGCTACACCTTC	CASSLRTGPYGYTF
14	NA	TRBV6-5	TRBJ1-2	NA	TGTGCCAGCAGTTACGGCGGACAGCCCTATGGCTACACCTTC	CASSYGGQPYGYTF
15	NA	TRBV5-1	TRBJ2-1	NA	TGCGCCAGCAGCTTGGTTTCGGGGGCCTACAATGAGCAGTTCTTC	CASSLVSGAYNEQFF
14	few	TRBV27	TRBJ1-6	NA	TGTGCCAGCAGCCCGAGCTCCTATAATTCACCCCTCCACTTT	CASSPSSYNSPLHF
15	NA	TRBV27	TRBJ2-1	NA	TGTGCCAGCAGTTCCCACAGGGTTGGCGATGATGAGCAGTTCTTC	CASSSHRVGDDEQFF
13	NA	TRBV5-1	TRBJ2-5	NA	TGCGCCAGCAGCAACAGCCTATCGGAGACCCAGTACTTC	CASSNSLSETQYF
16	NA	TRBV29-1	TRBJ2-1	TRBD1	TGCAGCGTTGACTCGGACAGGGGGTCCGTTTACAATGAGCAGTTCTTC	CSVDSDRGSVYNEQFF
14	NA	TRBV11-1	TRBJ2-5	TRBD1	TGTGCCAGCAGTAAACAGGGGTTGTCGGAGACCCAGTACTTC	CASSKQGLSETQYF